The next 26 T cell receptor beta chains were all read from a single sample in a study of spatial heterogeneity in lung cancer (dated by TCRdb to between 2019 and 2020). The library relied on 5' RACE. The sequencer listed for this sample is NextSeq 500. TCRdb reanalyzed the raw reads on its own, using fastp at Q25 for trimming and MiXCR for clone calling, and kept in-frame beta chains. Merged by CDR3 protein, the rows form single entries marked with the most common genes and DNA. Recorded for this sample are about 2,000 distinct CDR3 sequences; approximately 7.8% of them occurred a single time. Approximately 23% of the sample comes from the top ten. This specimen's time point label, per the study, means: sample taken at primary tumor resection. TCR sequencing used whole RNA extracted from tumor and nontumor lung tissue, or from cryopreserved PBMC samples, without cell sorting. The starting material was normal lung tissue next to the tumor, obtained at surgery. The source of these receptors is a male donor with early-stage non-small cell lung cancer.

This clonotype was recorded at least ten times. Little can be read into the size of this beta chain, an off-target read in a library designed for alpha chains. The rearrangement joins TRBV12-3 or TRBV12-4 to TRBJ2-3; no clear D gene. Between the trimmed V and J ends, which lost 6 bases and 0 bases, there was a span of 10 bases. The CDR3 spans 14 residues. This CDR3 is CASRPTPSTDTQYF. The CDR3 nucleotides read TGTGCCAGCAGACCTACCCCTAGCACAGATACGCAGTATTTT.

A note on this clonotype: Since the library was made to target alpha chains, this beta chain is a stray read and its abundance is not meaningful. The rearrangement links TRBV7-6 to TRBJ2-3, with 9 bases aligning to TRBD2. Germline V CDR1 and CDR2: SGHVS, FNYEAQ. The CDR3 runs 16 residues. V lost 5 bases and J lost 1; bases outside the gene matches: 7. The CDR3 sequence: CASSLGSSGGTDTQYF. The CDR3 region has the DNA TGTGCCAGCAGCCTAGGTTCTAGCGGGGGCACAGATACGCAGTATTTT. Supplemented by reference TRBV7-6 and TRBJ2-3, the full variable domain reads GAGVSQSPRYKVTKRGQDVALRCDPISGHVSLYWYRQALGQGPEFLTYFNYEAQQDKSGLPNDRFSAERPEGSISTLTIQRTEQRDSAMYRCASSLGSSGGTDTQYFGPGTRLTVL.

This clonotype was seen a single time. The library was built for alpha chains, so this beta chain is an off-target read and its size means little. This chain joins TRBV20-1 and TRBJ2-7, with D uncertain. Per the germline V gene, CDR1 is DFQATT and CDR2 is SNEGSKA (reference sequence). V lost 4 bases, J lost 5 bases, and 12 bases lay in between. The CDR3 is 12 residues long. The DNA for the CDR3 is TGCAGTGCTACGGACCCAACCAACGAGCAGTACTTC. Residues: CSATDPTNEQYF.

About this clonotype: Within a library made for alpha chains, this beta chain is off target, and its count is uninformative. The gene calls are TRBV20-1 and TRBJ2-1; D gene unclear. Per germline, CDR1 DFQATT and CDR2 SNEGSKA (reference sequence). CDR3 size: 16 residues. V lost 3 bases, J lost 0 bases, and 15 bases lay in between. DNA for the CDR3: TGCAGTGCTAGTTTCTCTGAGAGGAGCTCCTACAATGAGCAGTTCTTC. This encodes CSASFSERSSYNEQFF.

Comment on this clonotype: With the library built for alpha chains, this beta chain is off target and its frequency is not meaningful. The rearrangement links TRBV7-2 to TRBJ2-5; D not certain. The CDR3 runs to 13 residues. CDR1 and CDR2 from the germline V gene are SGHTA and FQGNSA. The V and J ends lost 3 bases and 1 base respectively, with 6 bases between them. CDR3 bases: TGTGCCAGCAGCTTTGTCAGCCAAGAGACCCAGTACTTC. Translated, it gives CASSFVSQETQYF.

Many counts were recorded for this clonotype. Because the library targeted alpha chains, this beta chain is an off-target read whose size means little. V gene TRBV18 combines with J gene TRBJ1-1; D remains unclear. This CDR3 has 12 residues. Germline-derived CDR1 and CDR2 are KGHSH and LQKENI. The V gene lost 3 bases and the J gene lost 5 bases, with 7 bases spanning the gap. DNA of the CDR3: TGTGCCAGCTCACCTGCGGAGACTGAAGCTTTCTTT. Translating it yields CASSPAETEAFF.

This clonotype has a count of ten or more. This beta chain is an off-target read within a library intended for alpha chains, so its frequency means little. The J gene is TRBJ2-2, the V gene TRBV6-5; 12 nucleotides align to TRBD2. CDR1 and CDR2 from the germline V gene are MNHEY and SVGAGI. With 4 bases clipped from V and 7 bases from J, the junction kept 13 bases outside the gene matches. This CDR3 is 18 amino acids long. The CDR3 region is CASSLWLAGGPGFGELFF. In DNA, the CDR3 is TGTGCCAGCAGTTTATGGCTAGCGGGAGGGCCAGGGTTCGGGGAGCTGTTTTTT.

The sample holds many counts of this clonotype. Within a library made for alpha chains, this beta chain is off target, and its count is uninformative. The chain recombines TRBV3-1 with TRBJ2-5; TRBD2 is a possible D gene (7 bases). The V end was cut by 0 bases, the J end by 2 bases, with 13 bases between. The CDR3 has 16 residues. CDR1 is LGHDT and CDR2 is YNNKEL in the germline V gene (reference sequence). CDR3 in DNA: TGTGCCAGCAGCCAAGATCCAGGGGAGGGTCAAGAGACCCAGTACTTC. This translates into CASSQDPGEGQETQYF.

This clonotype is categorized as medium-sized. This beta chain is an off-target read within a library intended for alpha chains, so its frequency means little. J is TRBJ2-3 and V is TRBV10-1; 7 nucleotides align to TRBD2. The junction had 0 bases not matched to a gene; V was cut back by 3 bases and J by 0 bases. This CDR3 region has 14 residues. The V gene's germline CDR1 is WNHNN and CDR2 SYGVQD (reference sequence). CDR3 in amino acids: CASSEAGSTDTQYF. The CDR3 nucleotides are TGCGCCAGCAGTGAAGCGGGGAGCACAGATACGCAGTATTTT.

Within the sample, this clonotype is medium-sized. As an off-target read in a library built for alpha chains, this beta chain has a frequency of little significance. The chain carries TRBV11-2 and TRBJ1-3, with TRBD1 identical over 11 bases. Looked up from germline, CDR1 is SGHAT and CDR2 is FQNNGV. The trim removed 5 bases at V and 7 bases at J, leaving 7 bases unmatched. CDR3 length: 15 residues. Written as DNA, the CDR3 is TGTGCCAGCAGCGTCCCGCGGACAGGGGGCAACACCATATATTTT. Translation gives CASSVPRTGGNTIYF.

This clonotype was counted ten times or more. As an off-target read in a library built for alpha chains, this beta chain has a frequency of little significance. The chain combines TRBV11-3 with TRBJ1-1; D is ambiguous. CDR3 size: 13 residues. Trimming took 4 bases from V and 0 from J, leaving 6 bases between them. Looked up from germline, CDR1 is SGHNT and CDR2 is YENEEA. The CDR3 coding sequence is TGTGCCAGCAGCTCCTACGTGAACACTGAAGCTTTCTTT. This sequence encodes CASSSYVNTEAFF.

This clonotype turned up a few times. Found in a library prepared for alpha chains, this beta chain is an off-target read, and its abundance has little meaning. The chain couples TRBV7-2 to TRBJ2-7; D is unclear. Trimming shortened V by 3 bases and J by 3 bases, and 6 bases separated the two germline ends. The CDR3 loop spans 12 amino acids. CDR1 is SGHTA, CDR2 FQGNSA, per germline. CDR3 in amino acids: CASSFPNYEQYF. CDR3 bases: TGTGCCAGCAGCTTCCCAAACTACGAGCAGTACTTC. Full variable domain (missing parts from reference TRBV7-2 and TRBJ2-7): GAGVSQSPSNKVTEKGKDVELRCDPISGHTALYWYRQSLGQGLEFLIYFQGNSAPDKSGLPSDRFSAERTGGSVSTLTIQRTQQEDSAVYLCASSFPNYEQYFGPGTRLTVT.

Comments on this clonotype: Because the library targeted alpha chains, this beta chain is an off-target read whose size means little. The J gene is TRBJ2-2, the V gene TRBV20-1; D is possibly TRBD1 or TRBD2 (5 bases each). The germline V gene has CDR1 DFQATT and CDR2 SNEGSKA (reference sequence). The V end lost 0 bases, the J end lost 5 bases, and 16 bases lay between the germline ends. The CDR3 has 16 amino acids. CDR3: CSARDGDALGTGELFF. Written as DNA, the CDR3 is TGCAGTGCTAGAGATGGGGACGCCCTGGGAACCGGGGAGCTGTTTTTT.

This clonotype was seen ten or more times. This beta chain lies outside the target of a library built for alpha chains; its clone size means little. This sequence joins TRBV7-2 and TRBJ1-2; D possibly corresponds to TRBD1 (5 bases). Trimming shortened V by 5 bases and J by 1 base, and 17 bases separated the two germline ends. The germline V gene has CDR1 SGHTA and CDR2 FQGNSA. This CDR3 has 16 residues. For the CDR3, the DNA is TGTGCCAGCAGCACCCGGGGGTCGGGGTTTAACTATGGCTACACCTTC. Translation: CASSTRGSGFNYGYTF.

This clonotype was counted a few times. For a library built for alpha chains, this beta chain is a stray read; little rests on its size. The CDR3, as DNA: TGTGCCAGTAGTATCCAGGGGTACGGAAACACCATATATTTT. This gives the protein CASSIQGYGNTIYF. This sequence joins TRBV19 and TRBJ1-3; tentative D call: TRBD1 (6 bases). Germline V gives CDR1 LNHDA, CDR2 SQIVND (reference sequence). The CDR3 runs 14 residues. The V and J ends lost 3 bases and 4 bases respectively, with 10 bases between them. Drawing the rest from reference TRBV19 and TRBJ1-3, the complete variable domain is DGGITQSPKYLFRKEGQNVTLSCEQNLNHDAMYWYRQDPGQGLRLIYYSQIVNDFQKGDIAEGYSVSREKKESFPLTVTSAQKNPTAFYLCASSIQGYGNTIYFGEGSWLTVV.

This clonotype has a count of ten or more. This beta chain is a stray read from a library made for alpha chains; its abundance is not meaningful. The chain carries TRBV6-2 or TRBV6-3 and TRBJ1-2, with D unclear. CDR3 length: 16 amino acids. Trimming left V 5 bases short and J 0 bases short, with 16 bases between. Germline-derived CDR1 and CDR2 are MNHEY and SVGEGT. The CDR3 DNA follows: TGTGCCAGCAGTCGATCCGGGTCCCTGTCTAACTATGGCTACACCTTC. Its protein product is CASSRSGSLSNYGYTF.

Many counts were recorded for this clonotype. Little can be read into the size of this beta chain, an off-target read in a library designed for alpha chains. In DNA, the CDR3 is TGCGCCAGCAGCCGGGACTTTTTGAACACAGATACGCAGTATTTT. It is translated as CASSRDFLNTDTQYF. The V gene is TRBV5-1, the J gene TRBJ2-3; D might be TRBD2 (6 bases). Per the germline V gene, CDR1 is SGHRS and CDR2 is YFSETQ. V was cut by 4 bases and J by 2 bases, with 14 bases left in between. The CDR3 is 15 amino acids.

This clonotype was observed a few times. This beta chain appears as a stray read in a library generated for alpha chains; its size is not informative. The V and J genes are TRBV12-3 or TRBV12-4 and TRBJ2-3, with D maybe TRBD2 (7 bases). The CDR3 has 15 residues. Trimming stripped 6 bases from V and 2 bases from J, with 15 bases between. The CDR3 protein is CASSGGGAHTDTQYF. The CDR3 DNA is TGTGCCAGCAGCGGAGGGGGGGCGCACACAGATACGCAGTATTTT.

This clonotype rates as medium-sized. Since it is a stray read in a library aimed at alpha chains, this beta chain has a size that is not meaningful. The chain joins TRBV12-3 or TRBV12-4 to TRBJ1-2; 10 positions match TRBD1. Trimming cost V 2 bases and J 8 bases; bases outside gene matches: 5. This CDR3 has 14 residues. Here the CDR3 reads CASSLRQGADGYTF. The CDR3 DNA reads TGTGCCAGCAGTTTACGACAGGGGGCGGACGGCTACACCTTC.

Within the sample, this clonotype is large (0.1 to 1%). This beta chain slipped into a library made for alpha chains as a stray read, so its size is not meaningful. V usage is TRBV20-1 and J usage is TRBJ2-6; TRBD2 might be the D (5 bases). The CDR3 totals 17 residues. V lost 0 bases, J lost 1 base, and 13 bases lay in between. Germline V lookup: CDR1 DFQATT, CDR2 SNEGSKA (reference sequence). The chain's CDR3 is CSARERALASGANVLTF. In DNA form, the CDR3 reads TGCAGTGCTAGAGAGCGGGCCCTGGCATCTGGGGCCAACGTCCTGACTTTC.

This clonotype is categorized as medium-sized (0.01 to 0.1%). With the library built for alpha chains, this beta chain is off target and its frequency is not meaningful. V usage is TRBV6-6 and J usage is TRBJ2-7; TRBD2 matches 8 bases. V lost 6 bases to trimming and J lost 0 bases; unmatched junction nucleotides: 10. The germline CDR1 and CDR2 sequences are MNHNY and SVGAGI (reference sequence). This CDR3 has 16 residues. The CDR3 DNA sequence: TGTGCCAGCAGCTCTTCCCGAGCGGGAGCCTCCTACGAGCAGTACTTC. It yields the protein CASSSSRAGASYEQYF.

A note on this clonotype: This beta chain is an unintended read in a library built for alpha chains; its size means little. The chain links TRBV11-2 to TRBJ1-5, with TRBD1 matching over 8 bases. This CDR3 comprises 18 residues. Germline V gene data show CDR1 as SGHAT and CDR2 as FQNNGV. Trimming at V came to 1 base and at J to 6 bases, leaving 14 bases not matched to a gene. The CDR3 DNA reads TGTGCCAGCAGCTTAGTTTTTTCCGGCGGGACAGGAGGTCAGCCCCAGCATTTT. Translation gives CASSLVFSGGTGGQPQHF.

This clonotype is categorized as medium-sized. Since the library was made to target alpha chains, this beta chain is a stray read and its abundance is not meaningful. The rearrangement links TRBV20-1 to TRBJ2-7; D perhaps matches TRBD1 (5 bases). Per germline, CDR1 DFQATT and CDR2 SNEGSKA (reference sequence). The CDR3 is 16 amino acids. The germline V and J ends were trimmed by 3 bases and 6 bases, with 24 bases remaining between them. In nucleotides, the CDR3 is TGCAGTGCTAGTATCAGTTTTACAGGCCGAGGCGGCGAGCAGTACTTC. It is translated as CSASISFTGRGGEQYF.

This clonotype is labeled medium-sized. A library prepared for alpha chains yielded this beta chain as an off-target read; its size is of little meaning. This chain uses TRBV4-1 with TRBJ1-5; D remains ambiguous. Trimming shortened V by 0 bases and J by 8 bases, and 8 bases separated the two germline ends. This CDR3 region has 13 residues. Germline CDR1 MGHRA, CDR2 YSYEKL. The CDR3 coding sequence is TGCGCCAGCAGCCAAGATGAAGTTAAGCCCCAGCATTTT. Protein product: CASSQDEVKPQHF.

This clonotype qualifies as medium-sized (0.01 to 0.1%). The library was built for alpha chains, so this beta chain is an off-target read and its size means little. This chain joins TRBV7-2 and TRBJ1-3, with 8 bases lining up with TRBD1. V lost 5 bases and J lost 3; bases outside the gene matches: 6. The V gene's germline CDR1 is SGHTA and CDR2 FQGNSA. The CDR3 loop spans 15 amino acids. CDR3 DNA: TGTGCCAGCAGCACCCAGGGGGCTGGTGGAAACACCATATATTTT. Encoded protein: CASSTQGAGGNTIYF. Looking up the rest from reference TRBV7-2 and TRBJ1-3 gives the full variable domain: GAGVSQSPSNKVTEKGKDVELRCDPISGHTALYWYRQSLGQGLEFLIYFQGNSAPDKSGLPSDRFSAERTGGSVSTLTIQRTQQEDSAVYLCASSTQGAGGNTIYFGEGSWLTVV.

By frequency in the sample, this clonotype is medium-sized. This beta chain is an off-target read within a library intended for alpha chains, so its frequency means little. V is TRBV19 and J is TRBJ2-5; 7 bases are a match to TRBD2. This CDR3 has 15 amino acids. CDR1 and CDR2 from the germline V gene are LNHDA and SQIVND (reference sequence). V trimming: 3 bases; J trimming: 0 bases; junction bases outside the gene matches: 4. In nucleotides, the CDR3 is TGTGCCAGTAGTATGGAGCTAGCGGACCAAGAGACCCAGTACTTC. It yields the protein CASSMELADQETQYF.